What follows are 3 T cell receptor beta chains derived from one specimen sequenced in a study of beta chain features in type 1 diabetes. Study-wide results and caveats: Within each of all four CD4+ subsets, Type 1 diabetes patients had TCRB CDR3s that were moderately but significantly shorter.

The whole isolated RNA underwent reverse transcription, so sequencing captured expressed TCRB transcripts. Some clones are missing from TCRdb's copy, which holds only in-frame ones; the method was immunoSEQ multiplex PCR. The sample contains about 150,000 clones, roughly 8% of which appear only once. Their cognate antigens are unknown. Sequenced sample: central memory CD4+ T cells from blood. The receptors were gathered from a woman between 40 and 55 years old with type 1 diabetes.

The chain joins TRBV7-2 to TRBJ2-7; 11 bases agree with TRBD2. Unmatched junction bases numbered 5, after V lost 4 bases and J lost 0 bases. CDR3 length: 16 residues. CDR1 is SGHTA and CDR2 is FQGNSA in the germline V gene. The CDR3 spells CASSYDSGGASYEQYF. In DNA, the CDR3 is TGTGCCAGCAGCTACGATAGCGGGGGGGCCTCCTACGAGCAGTACTTC.

The chain employs TRBV2 and TRBJ1-1, with D unclear. Germline V lookup: CDR1 SNHLY, CDR2 FYNNEI. This CDR3 region has 10 residues. Trimming cost V 10 bases and J 2 bases, with 5 bases left between them. CDR3 DNA: TGTGCCATTTTAAACACTGAAGCTTTCTTT. Its translation: CAILNTEAFF.

This clone was seen a handful of times. The gene calls are TRBV7-6 and TRBJ1-3, with D tentatively TRBD1 (5 bases). Germline V gene lookup returns CDR1 SGHVS and CDR2 FNYEAQ. V lost 3 bases and J 2 bases, leaving 8 bases between the germline ends. This CDR3 region has 14 residues. CDR3 in amino acids: CASSFSDTGNTIYF. The CDR3 nucleotides are TGTGCCAGCAGCTTTTCGGACACTGGAAACACCATATATTTT.